This T cell receptor beta chain was found in a study of blood T cell repertoires in COVID-19. For the study at large: Collection of acute and convalescent COVID-19 samples took place in the United States, Italy and Spain. T cells, B-cell-depleted T cells, or PBMCs supplied cDNA or gDNA.

In the original analysis: Reference gene primer amplification gave estimated nucleated cell counts. The repertoire was sequenced with immunoSEQ multiplex PCR; TCRdb's copy has only in-frame clones and lacks some. V and J calls and clone size are those listed in that table; D and trimming were worked out from the DNA. Found here are fewer than 110,000 clones, nearly 85% of them singletons; the top ten hold 10% to 15%. The CDR3 spans 19 residues. Germline assignment: CDR1 KGHSH and CDR2 LQKENI. The V end was cut by 0 bases, the J end by 1 base, with 20 bases between. This chain joins TRBV18 and TRBJ2-3; the D gene is possibly TRBD2 (6 bases). This sequence originates from a human donor in a cohort sampled during active or convalescent COVID-19. Sequenced: peripheral blood. The CDR3 DNA reads as TGTGCCAGCTCACCACCGTTTGGGGGAGCCGGGAGAGGCACAGATACGCAGTATTTT. Translation gives CASSPPFGGAGRGTDTQYF.